A single sample is the source of the 21 T cell receptor beta chains below, sequenced in a study of read filtering for tumor transcriptome and immune sequencing. From 350 to 500 ng of RNA, a library with molecular barcoded alpha/delta and beta/gamma adaptors was made. MiXCR, applied by TCRdb to the reads, yields one record per CDR3 protein. The sample has around 41,000 distinct CDR3 sequences; 11% to 15% are singletons. The sequencing input was a population of CD138-negative cells sorted from bone marrow. These receptors were taken from a donor aged 40 or over with multiple myeloma.

The chain couples TRBV3-1 to TRBJ2-1, with 16 nucleotides matching TRBD2. This CDR3 is built from 16 residues. The ends lost 3 bases at V and 9 bases at J; junction bases unmatched: 5. Germline CDR1 and CDR2: LGHDT and YNNKEL (reference sequence). The CDR3 DNA reads as TGTGCCAGCAGCCAGGGACTAGCGGGGGGGCCCAGTGAGCAGTTCTTC. Amino acid sequence: CASSQGLAGGPSEQFF.

In its sample, this clonotype was seen many times. CDR3 nucleotides: TGCAGTGCTAGTCTCCTGTACCGTGGTGAGCAGTTCTTC. It yields the protein CSASLLYRGEQFF. This chain joins TRBV20-1 and TRBJ2-1; D is ambiguous. This CDR3 has 13 residues. Trimming stripped 3 bases from V and 9 bases from J, with 15 bases between. Germline values: CDR1 DFQATT, CDR2 SNEGSKA (reference sequence).

This clonotype was recorded at least ten times. The chain recombines TRBV6-6 with TRBJ1-2; D unresolved. V lost 4 bases, J lost 4 bases, and 16 bases lay in between. This CDR3 region has 15 residues. CDR1 is MNHNY and CDR2 is SVGAGI in the germline V gene (reference sequence). The CDR3 sequence is CASSSEYIQAYGYTF. CDR3 DNA: TGTGCCAGCAGTTCTGAATACATCCAGGCCTATGGCTACACCTTC.

This clonotype was found many times. The chain links TRBV6-2 or TRBV6-3 to TRBJ2-2, with TRBD2 identical over 9 bases. Germline V gives CDR1 MNHEY, CDR2 SVGEGT. This CDR3 is built from 16 residues. The junction had 7 bases not matched to a gene; V was cut back by 4 bases and J by 4 bases. CDR3: CASSSTLSGGTGELFF. The CDR3 coding sequence is TGTGCCAGCAGTTCCACCCTTAGCGGGGGCACCGGGGAGCTGTTTTTT.

This clonotype was observed at least ten times. The CDR3 reads CASSRGGDPRRDEAFF. The CDR3 bases are TGTGCCAGCAGCCGGGGGGGGGACCCAAGGAGGGATGAAGCTTTCTTT. The J gene is TRBJ1-1, the V gene TRBV7-8; D is perhaps TRBD1 (5 bases). Trimming took off 5 bases at V and 7 bases at J, with 23 bases between the two ends. The CDR3 length is 16 residues. The germline V gene encodes CDR1 SGHVS and CDR2 FQNEAQ.

This clonotype was observed many times. The genes are TRBV4-2 and TRBJ2-2; D uncertain. CDR3 length: 14 residues. Trimming took 1 base from V and 7 from J, leaving 10 bases between them. Germline V gene lookup returns CDR1 LGHNA and CDR2 YNFKEQ. CDR3 DNA: TGTGCCAGCAGCCAAGCTAACCAAGTCGGGGAGCTGTTTTTT. It encodes CASSQANQVGELFF.

This clonotype has only a few counts. A single base separates this from a much larger clone, so it may be a read error. This chain joins TRBV7-3 and TRBJ2-3; D is ambiguous. Germline V lookup: CDR1 SGHTA, CDR2 FQGTGA. Trimming cost V 5 bases and J 4 bases, with 10 bases left between them. CDR3 length: 13 residues. Here the CDR3 reads CASSRFEADTQYF. CDR3 sequence (DNA): TGTGCCAGCAGCCGATTTGAGGCAGATACGCAGTATTTT.

V and J are TRBV5-5 and TRBJ1-2; D remains unclear. Trimming cost V 4 bases and J 7 bases, with 17 bases left between them. Germline CDR1 reads SGHKS; CDR2 reads YYEKEE (reference sequence). CDR3 length: 14 residues. Here the CDR3 reads CASSPGLPSPGYTF. The DNA of the CDR3 is TGTGCCAGCAGCCCCGGGCTCCCCTCGCCTGGCTACACCTTC.

On this clonotype: A read error is possible here, since a much larger clone lies one base away. The V gene is TRBV19, the J gene TRBJ2-4; TRBD2 might be the D (5 bases). The CDR3 consists of 15 residues. Germline CDR1 LNHDA, CDR2 SQIVND (reference sequence). V gave up 6 bases and J gave up 6 bases, with 18 bases separating them. CDR3 sequence reads: CASRRDSDRGNIQYF. For the CDR3, the DNA is TGTGCCAGTAGGAGGGATTCGGATCGGGGAAACATTCAGTACTTC.

This clonotype was observed a few times. The chain recombines TRBV11-2 with TRBJ1-1, with unresolved D. This CDR3 spans 13 amino acids. Germline loops: CDR1 SGHAT, CDR2 FQNNGV. Trimming pared 2 bases from V and 7 bases from J, leaving 11 bases between. CDR3 nucleotides: TGTGCCAGCAGCTTACAAGACACACGTGAAGCTTTCTTT. It yields the protein CASSLQDTREAFF.

By its share, this clonotype is medium-sized. The rearrangement uses TRBV7-3 and TRBJ2-1; 13 nucleotides match TRBD2. CDR1 SGHTA and CDR2 FQGTGA come from the germline V gene. The junction had 6 bases not matched to a gene; V was cut back by 2 bases and J by 5 bases. The CDR3 totals 17 residues. CDR3 amino acids: CASSLFGTSGTDNEQFF. CDR3 bases: TGTGCCAGCAGCTTATTCGGGACTAGCGGGACAGACAATGAGCAGTTCTTC.

This clonotype has ten or more counts. The V gene is TRBV5-1, the J gene TRBJ2-3; unclear D gene. Per germline, CDR1 SGHRS and CDR2 YFSETQ. V was trimmed by 1 base and J by 2 bases, leaving 8 bases between them. The CDR3 runs 14 residues. The CDR3 sequence is CASSLSATTDTQYF. The CDR3 DNA is TGCGCCAGCAGCTTGTCTGCTACCACAGATACGCAGTATTTT.

This clonotype was seen ten or more times. This rearrangement joins TRBV4-3 to TRBJ1-6; D is unclear. Germline V CDR1 and CDR2: LGHNA, YSLEER. Trimming took 3 bases from V and 6 from J, leaving 12 bases between them. The CDR3 totals 15 residues. The CDR3 bases are TGCGCCAGCAGCCACGGAACCAGGATTAATTCACCCCTCCACTTT. It translates to CASSHGTRINSPLHF.

This clonotype was found many times. The chain has TRBV5-1 and TRBJ2-3; TRBD1 agrees at 10 bases. The CDR3 runs to 16 residues. After removal of 0 bases from V and 6 bases from J, the junction contained 7 bases not matched to a gene. CDR1 SGHRS and CDR2 YFSETQ come from the germline V gene. The CDR3 DNA sequence: TGCGCCAGCAGCTTGGCCGGACAGGGGGTTTCGGATACGCAGTATTTT. Translation: CASSLAGQGVSDTQYF.

To note about this clonotype: As the CDR3 is not closed by the conserved phenylalanine or tryptophan, this likely results from a read error. The chain joins TRBV9 to TRBJ2-3, with no clear D. CDR1 is SGDLS and CDR2 is YYNGEE in the germline V gene. Trimming took off 0 bases at V and 5 bases at J, with 13 bases between the two ends. This CDR3 spans 15 amino acids. In nucleotides, the CDR3 is TGTGCCAGCAGCGTAGGAGATTACCATATAGATACGCAGTATCTT. Protein sequence: CASSVGDYHIDTQYL.

This clonotype was seen many times. The chain employs TRBV7-2 and TRBJ2-5, with D unclear. The germline gives CDR1 SGHTA, CDR2 FQGNSA. The CDR3 sequence is 17 residues long. Between the trimmed V and J ends, which lost 3 bases and 1 base, there was a span of 18 bases. The CDR3 DNA is TGTGCCAGCAGCTTCCTCCCTCGCAGGCAAACCCAAGAGACCCAGTACTTC. Its protein is CASSFLPRRQTQETQYF.

This clonotype is medium-sized within its sample. CDR3 sequence: CASSVQGNEQFF. The CDR3 DNA follows: TGTGCCAGCAGTGTACAGGGAAATGAGCAGTTCTTC. The chain employs TRBV6-1 and TRBJ2-1; tentatively, D is TRBD1 (6 bases). The V end lost 4 bases, the J end lost 7 bases, and 8 bases lay between the germline ends. Germline V lookup: CDR1 MNHNS, CDR2 SASEGT. The CDR3 covers 12 residues.

Regarding this clonotype: This sequence may be a read error, since a much larger clone differs from it by one base. This chain connects TRBV20-1 to TRBJ1-1; D is uncertain. Germline V gene lookup returns CDR1 DFQATT and CDR2 SNEGSKA (reference sequence). The CDR3 is 12 residues long. V shed 5 bases and J shed 2 bases, with 9 bases lying between them. CDR3 in DNA: TGCAGTGCTGGTAGGCCCAACACTGAAGCTTTCTTT. Protein product: CSAGRPNTEAFF.

This clonotype was detected ten times or more. V and J are TRBV29-1 and TRBJ2-3; TRBD1 might be the D (6 bases). The length of the CDR3 is 13 residues. Germline V gives CDR1 SQVTM, CDR2 ANQGSEA. V dropped 3 bases and J dropped 3 bases, with 10 bases sitting between them. Here the CDR3 reads CSVDQRGTDTQYF. The CDR3 nucleotides are TGCAGCGTTGATCAGAGGGGGACAGATACGCAGTATTTT.

As concerns this clonotype: A read error may be the cause here, since a much bigger clone is one base away. V and J are TRBV7-8 and TRBJ1-2, with a weak D call TRBD1 (6 bases). Looked up from germline, CDR1 is SGHVS and CDR2 is FQNEAQ. CDR3 size: 15 residues. The CDR3 bases are TGTGCCAGCAGCTTTAGGGGGATCTTTAACTATGGCCACACCTTC. It codes for CASSFRGIFNYGHTF.

This clonotype was counted ten times or more. The chain links TRBV7-2 to TRBJ1-1, with D hard to call. The V gene lost 3 bases and the J gene lost 6 bases, with 11 bases spanning the gap. The germline V gene encodes CDR1 SGHTA and CDR2 FQGNSA. The CDR3 is made up of 13 amino acids. CDR3 sequence: CASSFNGVSEAFF. CDR3 nucleotides: TGTGCCAGCAGCTTCAACGGCGTGTCTGAAGCTTTCTTT.